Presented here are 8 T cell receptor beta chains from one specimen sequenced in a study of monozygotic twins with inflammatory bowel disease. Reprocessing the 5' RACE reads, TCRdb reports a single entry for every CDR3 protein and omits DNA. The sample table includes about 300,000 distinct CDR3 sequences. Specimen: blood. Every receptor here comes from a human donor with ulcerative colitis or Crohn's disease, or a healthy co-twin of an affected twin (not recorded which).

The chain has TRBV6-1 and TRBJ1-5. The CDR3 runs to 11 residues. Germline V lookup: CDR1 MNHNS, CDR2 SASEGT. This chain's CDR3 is CASSEASDGHF.

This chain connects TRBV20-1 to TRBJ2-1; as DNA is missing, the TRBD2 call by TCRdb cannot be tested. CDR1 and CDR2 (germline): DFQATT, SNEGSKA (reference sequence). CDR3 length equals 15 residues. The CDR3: CSAGTSGSQVNEQFF.

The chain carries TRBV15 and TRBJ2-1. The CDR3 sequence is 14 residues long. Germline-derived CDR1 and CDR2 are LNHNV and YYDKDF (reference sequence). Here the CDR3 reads CATSSVSSYNEQFF. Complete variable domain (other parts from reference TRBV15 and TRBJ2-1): DAMVIQNPRYQVTQFGKPVTLSCSQTLNHNVMYWYQQKSSQAPKLLFHYYDKDFNNEADTPDNFQSRRPNTSFCFLDIRSPGLGDTAMYLCATSSVSSYNEQFFGPGTRLTVL.

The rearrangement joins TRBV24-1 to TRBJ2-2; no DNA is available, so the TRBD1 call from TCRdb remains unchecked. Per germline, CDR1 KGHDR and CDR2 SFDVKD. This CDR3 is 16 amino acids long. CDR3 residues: CATSEPGTPNTGELFF.

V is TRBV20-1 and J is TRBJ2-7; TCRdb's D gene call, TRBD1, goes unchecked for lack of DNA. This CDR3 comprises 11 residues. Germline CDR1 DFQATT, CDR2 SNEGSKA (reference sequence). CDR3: CSAIFGNEQYF.

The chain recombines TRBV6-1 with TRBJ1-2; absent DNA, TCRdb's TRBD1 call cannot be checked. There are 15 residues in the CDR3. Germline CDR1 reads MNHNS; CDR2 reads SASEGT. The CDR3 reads CASREQGRTFYGYTF.

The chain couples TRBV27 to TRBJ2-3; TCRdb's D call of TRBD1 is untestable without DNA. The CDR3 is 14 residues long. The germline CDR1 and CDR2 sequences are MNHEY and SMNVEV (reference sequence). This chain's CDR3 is CASSYAGGTDTQYF.

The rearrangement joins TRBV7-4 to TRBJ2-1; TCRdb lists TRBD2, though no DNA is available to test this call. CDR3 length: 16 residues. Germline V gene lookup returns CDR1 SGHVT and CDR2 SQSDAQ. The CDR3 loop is CASSLVGTSKVNEQFF.